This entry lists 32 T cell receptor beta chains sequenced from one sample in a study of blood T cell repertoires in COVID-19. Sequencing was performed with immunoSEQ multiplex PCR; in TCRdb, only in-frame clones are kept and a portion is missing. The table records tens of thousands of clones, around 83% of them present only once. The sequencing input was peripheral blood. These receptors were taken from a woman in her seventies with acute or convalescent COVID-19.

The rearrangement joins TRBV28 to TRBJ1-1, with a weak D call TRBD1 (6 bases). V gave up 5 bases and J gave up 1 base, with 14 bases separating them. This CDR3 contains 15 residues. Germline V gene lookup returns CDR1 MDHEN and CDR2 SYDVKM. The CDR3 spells CASSPRTAANTEAFF. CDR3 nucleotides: TGTGCCAGCAGTCCCCGGACAGCCGCGAACACTGAAGCTTTCTTT.

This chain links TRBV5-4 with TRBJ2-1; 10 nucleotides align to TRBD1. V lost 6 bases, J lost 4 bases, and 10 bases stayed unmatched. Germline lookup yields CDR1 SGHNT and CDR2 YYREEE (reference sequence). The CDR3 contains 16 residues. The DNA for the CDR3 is TGTGCCAGCACCAGCAGACAGGGGGCTGATTACAATGAGCAGTTCTTC. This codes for CASTSRQGADYNEQFF.

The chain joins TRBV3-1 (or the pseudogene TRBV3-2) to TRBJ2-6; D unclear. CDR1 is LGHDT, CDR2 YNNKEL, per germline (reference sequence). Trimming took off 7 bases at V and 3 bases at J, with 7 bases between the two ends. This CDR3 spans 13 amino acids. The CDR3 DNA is TGTGCCAGCACCCCCGGTGGGGCCAACGTCCTGACTTTC. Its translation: CASTPGGANVLTF.

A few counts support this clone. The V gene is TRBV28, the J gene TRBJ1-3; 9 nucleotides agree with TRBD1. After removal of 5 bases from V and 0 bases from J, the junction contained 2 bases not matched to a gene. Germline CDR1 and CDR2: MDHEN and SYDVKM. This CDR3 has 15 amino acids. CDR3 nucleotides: TGTGCCAGCAGTGAGACAGGGGGCTCTGGAAACACCATATATTTT. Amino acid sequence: CASSETGGSGNTIYF.

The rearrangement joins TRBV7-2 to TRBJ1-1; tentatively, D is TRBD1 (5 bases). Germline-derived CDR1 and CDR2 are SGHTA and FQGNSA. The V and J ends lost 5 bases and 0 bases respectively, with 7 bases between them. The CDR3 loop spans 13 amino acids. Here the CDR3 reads CASSRQLNTEAFF. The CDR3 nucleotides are TGTGCCAGCAGCCGACAGTTGAACACTGAAGCTTTCTTT.

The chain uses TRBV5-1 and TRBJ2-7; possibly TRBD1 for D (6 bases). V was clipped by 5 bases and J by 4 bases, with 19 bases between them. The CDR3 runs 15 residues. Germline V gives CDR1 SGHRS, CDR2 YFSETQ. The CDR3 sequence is CASSWGPGLGYEQYF. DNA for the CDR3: TGCGCCAGCAGTTGGGGGCCGGGATTAGGTTACGAGCAGTACTTC.

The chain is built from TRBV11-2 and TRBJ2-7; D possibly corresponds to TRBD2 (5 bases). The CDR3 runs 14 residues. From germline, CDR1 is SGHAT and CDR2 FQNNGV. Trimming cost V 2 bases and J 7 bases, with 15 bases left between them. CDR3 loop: CASSLSGISGEQYF. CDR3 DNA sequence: TGTGCCAGCAGCTTATCGGGGATTTCCGGGGAGCAGTACTTC.

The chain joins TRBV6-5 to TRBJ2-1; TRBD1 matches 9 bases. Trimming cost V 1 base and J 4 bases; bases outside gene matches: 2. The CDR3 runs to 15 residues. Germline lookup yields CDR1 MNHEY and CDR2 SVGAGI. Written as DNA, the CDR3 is TGTGCCAGCAGTTACTTGGGACAGGGTTACAATGAGCAGTTCTTC. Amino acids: CASSYLGQGYNEQFF.

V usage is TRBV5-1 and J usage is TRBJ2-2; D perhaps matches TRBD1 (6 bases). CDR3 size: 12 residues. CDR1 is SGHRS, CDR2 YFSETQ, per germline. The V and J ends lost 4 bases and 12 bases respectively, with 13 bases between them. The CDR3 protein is CASSVAGVKLFF. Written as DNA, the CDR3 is TGCGCCAGCAGCGTGGCAGGGGTGAAGCTGTTTTTT. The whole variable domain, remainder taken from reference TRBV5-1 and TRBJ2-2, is KAGVTQTPRYLIKTRGQQVTLSCSPISGHRSVSWYQQTPGQGLQFLFEYFSETQRNKGNFPGRFSGRQFSNSRSEMNVSTLELGDSALYLCASSVAGVKLFFGEGSRLTVL.

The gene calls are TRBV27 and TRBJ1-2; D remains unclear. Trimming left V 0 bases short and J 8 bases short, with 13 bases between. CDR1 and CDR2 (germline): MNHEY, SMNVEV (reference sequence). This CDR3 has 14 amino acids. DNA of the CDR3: TGTGCCAGCAGTTTATCGGTCCAGGCTCGGGGCTACACCTTC. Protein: CASSLSVQARGYTF.

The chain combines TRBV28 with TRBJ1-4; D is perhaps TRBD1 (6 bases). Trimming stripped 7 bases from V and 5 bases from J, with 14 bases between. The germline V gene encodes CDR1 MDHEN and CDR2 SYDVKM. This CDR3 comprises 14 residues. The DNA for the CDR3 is TGTGCCAGCACCATGGGACACCCCAATGAAAAACTGTTTTTT. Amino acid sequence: CASTMGHPNEKLFF.

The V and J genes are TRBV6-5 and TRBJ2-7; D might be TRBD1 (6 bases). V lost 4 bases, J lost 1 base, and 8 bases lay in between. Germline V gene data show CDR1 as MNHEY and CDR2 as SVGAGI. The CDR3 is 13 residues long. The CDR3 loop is CASSLQGSYEQYF. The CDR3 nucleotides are TGTGCCAGCAGTTTACAGGGTTCCTACGAGCAGTACTTC.

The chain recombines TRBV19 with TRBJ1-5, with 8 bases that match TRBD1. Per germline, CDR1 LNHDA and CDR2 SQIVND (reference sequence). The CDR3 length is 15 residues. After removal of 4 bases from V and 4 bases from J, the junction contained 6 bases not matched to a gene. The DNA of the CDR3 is TGTGCCAGTAGTACCCCAACAGGGGGTAATCAGCCCCAGCATTTT. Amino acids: CASSTPTGGNQPQHF.

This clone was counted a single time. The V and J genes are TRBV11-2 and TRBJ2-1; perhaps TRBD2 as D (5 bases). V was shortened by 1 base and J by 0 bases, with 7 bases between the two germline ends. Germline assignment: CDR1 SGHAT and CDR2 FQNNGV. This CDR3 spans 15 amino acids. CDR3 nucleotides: TGTGCCAGCAGCTTAGTAGGGAGCTCCTACAATGAGCAGTTCTTC. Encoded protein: CASSLVGSSYNEQFF.

The CDR3 DNA sequence: TGTGCCAGCAGCTCGCGGGGCACCGGGGAGCTGTTTTTT. Amino acids: CASSSRGTGELFF. This rearrangement joins TRBV7-9 to TRBJ2-2, with D perhaps TRBD2 (6 bases). CDR3 size: 13 residues. Germline CDR1 is SEHNR and CDR2 is FQNEAQ (reference sequence). Trimming pared 4 bases from V and 4 bases from J, leaving 7 bases between. Full variable domain (missing parts from reference TRBV7-9 and TRBJ2-2): DTGVSQNPRHKITKRGQNVTFRCDPISEHNRLYWYRQTLGQGPEFLTYFQNEAQLEKSRLLSDRFSAERPKGSFSTLEIQRTEQGDSAMYLCASSSRGTGELFFGEGSRLTVL.

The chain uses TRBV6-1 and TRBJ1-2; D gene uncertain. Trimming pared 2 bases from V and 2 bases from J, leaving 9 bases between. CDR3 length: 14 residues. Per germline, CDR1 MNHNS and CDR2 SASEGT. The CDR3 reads CASSEISVNYGYTF. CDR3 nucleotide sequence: TGTGCCAGCAGTGAAATCTCAGTGAACTATGGCTACACCTTC.

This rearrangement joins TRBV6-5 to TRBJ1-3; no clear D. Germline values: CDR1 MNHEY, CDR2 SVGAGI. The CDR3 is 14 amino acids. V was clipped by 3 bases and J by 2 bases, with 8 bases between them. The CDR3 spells CASSYGHAGNTIYF. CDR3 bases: TGTGCCAGCAGTTATGGCCATGCTGGAAACACCATATATTTT.

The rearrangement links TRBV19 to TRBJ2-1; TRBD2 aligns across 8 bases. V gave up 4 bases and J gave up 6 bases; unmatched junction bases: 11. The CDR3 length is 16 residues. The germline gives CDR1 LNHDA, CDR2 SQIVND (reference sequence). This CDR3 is CASSRGGSGGFNEQFF. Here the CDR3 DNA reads TGTGCCAGTAGTAGAGGAGGGAGCGGGGGCTTCAATGAGCAGTTCTTC.

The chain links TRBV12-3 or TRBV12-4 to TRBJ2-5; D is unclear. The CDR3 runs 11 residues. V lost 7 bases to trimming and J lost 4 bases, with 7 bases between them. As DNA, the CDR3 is TGTGCCAGCACCCTAGGAGAGACCCAGTACTTC. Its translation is CASTLGETQYF.

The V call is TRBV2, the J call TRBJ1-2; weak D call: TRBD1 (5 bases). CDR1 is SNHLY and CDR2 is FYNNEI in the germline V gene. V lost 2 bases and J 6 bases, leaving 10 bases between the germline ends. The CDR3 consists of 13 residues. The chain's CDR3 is CASSETRVDGYTF. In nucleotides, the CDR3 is TGTGCCAGCAGTGAAACCAGGGTGGATGGCTACACCTTC.

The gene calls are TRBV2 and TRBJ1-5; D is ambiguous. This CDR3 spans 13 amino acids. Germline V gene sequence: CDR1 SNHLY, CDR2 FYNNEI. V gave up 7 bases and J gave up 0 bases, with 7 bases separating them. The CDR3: CASTRDSNQPQHF. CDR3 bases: TGTGCCAGCACAAGAGATAGCAATCAGCCCCAGCATTTT.

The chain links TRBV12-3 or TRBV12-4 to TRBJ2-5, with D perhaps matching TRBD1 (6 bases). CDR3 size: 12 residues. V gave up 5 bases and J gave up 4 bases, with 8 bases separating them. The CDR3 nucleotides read TGTGCCAGCAGTAAACAGGGAGAGACCCAGTACTTC. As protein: CASSKQGETQYF.

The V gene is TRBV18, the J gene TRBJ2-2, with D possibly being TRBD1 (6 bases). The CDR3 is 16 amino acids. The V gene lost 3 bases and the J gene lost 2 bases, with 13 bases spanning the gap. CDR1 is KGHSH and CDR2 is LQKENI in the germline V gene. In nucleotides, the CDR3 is TGTGCCAGCTCACCGATGAAACAGGGAAACACCGGGGAGCTGTTTTTT. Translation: CASSPMKQGNTGELFF.

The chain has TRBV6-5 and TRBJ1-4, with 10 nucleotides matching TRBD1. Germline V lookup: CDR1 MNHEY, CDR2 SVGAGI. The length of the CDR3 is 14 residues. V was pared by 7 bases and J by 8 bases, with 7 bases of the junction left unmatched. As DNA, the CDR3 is TGTGCCAGCATGCCGGGACAGGGGTACGAAAAACTGTTTTTT. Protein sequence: CASMPGQGYEKLFF.

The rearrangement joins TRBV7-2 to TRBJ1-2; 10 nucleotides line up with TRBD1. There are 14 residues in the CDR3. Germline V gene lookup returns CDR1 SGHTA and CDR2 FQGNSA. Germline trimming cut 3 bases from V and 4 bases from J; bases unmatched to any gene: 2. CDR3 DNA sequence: TGTGCCAGCAGCTTGGGACAGGGGAGCTATGGCTACACCTTC. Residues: CASSLGQGSYGYTF.

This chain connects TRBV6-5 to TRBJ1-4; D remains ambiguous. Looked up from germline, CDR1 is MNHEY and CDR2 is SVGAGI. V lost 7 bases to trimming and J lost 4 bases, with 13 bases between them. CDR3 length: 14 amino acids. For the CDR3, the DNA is TGTGCCAGCATTCAAACGGGTAGTAATGAAAAACTGTTTTTT. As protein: CASIQTGSNEKLFF.

The CDR3 DNA reads TGTGCCAGCAGTGATGACAGTAACACTGAAGCTTTCTTT. Its translation is CASSDDSNTEAFF. V usage is TRBV2 and J usage is TRBJ1-1, with D tentatively TRBD1 (5 bases). V lost 3 bases to trimming and J lost 2 bases, with 7 bases between them. The CDR3 length is 13 residues. CDR1 is SNHLY, CDR2 FYNNEI, per germline. Complete variable domain (other parts from reference TRBV2 and TRBJ1-1): EPEVTQTPSHQVTQMGQEVILRCVPISNHLYFYWYRQILGQKVEFLVSFYNNEISEKSEIFDDQFSVERPDGSNFTLKIRSTKLEDSAMYFCASSDDSNTEAFFGQGTRLTVV.

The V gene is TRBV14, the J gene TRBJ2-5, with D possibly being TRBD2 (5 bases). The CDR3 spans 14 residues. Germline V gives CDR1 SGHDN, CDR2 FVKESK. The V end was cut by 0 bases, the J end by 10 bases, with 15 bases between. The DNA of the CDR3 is TGTGCCAGCAGCCAAGAGAAAGAGGGCTCGGACCAGTACTTC. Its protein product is CASSQEKEGSDQYF. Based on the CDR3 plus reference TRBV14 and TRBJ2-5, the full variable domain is EAGVTQFPSHSVIEKGQTVTLRCDPISGHDNLYWYRRVMGKEIKFLLHFVKESKQDESGMPNNRFLAERTGGTYSTLKVQPAELEDSGVYFCASSQEKEGSDQYFGPGTRLLVL.

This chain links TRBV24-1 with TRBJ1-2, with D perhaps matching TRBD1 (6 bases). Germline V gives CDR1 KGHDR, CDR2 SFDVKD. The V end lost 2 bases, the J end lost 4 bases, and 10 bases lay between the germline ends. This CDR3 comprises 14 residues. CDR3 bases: TGTGCCACCAGTGATTCCAAGACAGGCTATGGCTACACCTTC. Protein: CATSDSKTGYGYTF.

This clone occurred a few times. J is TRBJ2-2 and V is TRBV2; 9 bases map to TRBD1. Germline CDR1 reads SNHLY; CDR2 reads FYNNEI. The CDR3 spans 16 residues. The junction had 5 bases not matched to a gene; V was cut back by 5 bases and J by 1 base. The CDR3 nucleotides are TGTGCCAGCAGTCGGGACAGGGTCGAGAACACCGGGGAGCTGTTTTTT. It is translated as CASSRDRVENTGELFF. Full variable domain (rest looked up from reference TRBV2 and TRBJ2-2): EPEVTQTPSHQVTQMGQEVILRCVPISNHLYFYWYRQILGQKVEFLVSFYNNEISEKSEIFDDQFSVERPDGSNFTLKIRSTKLEDSAMYFCASSRDRVENTGELFFGEGSRLTVL.

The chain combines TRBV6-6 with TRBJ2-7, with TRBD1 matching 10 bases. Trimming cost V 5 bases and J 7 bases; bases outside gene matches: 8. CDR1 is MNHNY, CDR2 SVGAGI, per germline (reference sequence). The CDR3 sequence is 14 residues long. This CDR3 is CASSRRQGAWEQYF. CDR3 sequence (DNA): TGTGCCAGCAGTCGAAGACAGGGGGCGTGGGAGCAGTACTTC.

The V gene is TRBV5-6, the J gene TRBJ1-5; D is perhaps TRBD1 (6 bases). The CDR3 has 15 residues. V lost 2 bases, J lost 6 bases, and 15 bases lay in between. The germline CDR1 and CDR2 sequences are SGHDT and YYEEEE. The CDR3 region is CASSFRGAFSQPQHF. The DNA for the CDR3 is TGTGCCAGCAGCTTTCGGGGGGCGTTTAGTCAGCCCCAGCATTTT.